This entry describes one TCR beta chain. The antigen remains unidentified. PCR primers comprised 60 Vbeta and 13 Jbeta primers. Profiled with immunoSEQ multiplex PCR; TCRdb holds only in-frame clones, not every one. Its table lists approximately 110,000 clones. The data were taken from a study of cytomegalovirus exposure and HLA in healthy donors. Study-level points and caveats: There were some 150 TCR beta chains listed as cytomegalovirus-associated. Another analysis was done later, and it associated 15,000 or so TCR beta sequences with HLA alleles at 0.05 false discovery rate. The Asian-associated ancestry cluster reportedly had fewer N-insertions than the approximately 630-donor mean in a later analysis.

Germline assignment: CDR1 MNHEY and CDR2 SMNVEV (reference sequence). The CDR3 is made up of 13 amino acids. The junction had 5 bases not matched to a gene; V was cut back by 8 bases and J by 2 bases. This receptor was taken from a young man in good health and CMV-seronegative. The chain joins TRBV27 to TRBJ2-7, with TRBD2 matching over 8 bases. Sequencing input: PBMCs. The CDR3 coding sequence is TGTGCCAGCCGGGGGGGGAGCACCTACGAGCAGTACTTC. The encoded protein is CASRGGSTYEQYF.